The 24 T cell receptor beta chains below come from one sample, sequenced in a study of tumor T cells in aggressive B-cell lymphoma. TCRdb's table, derived via immunoSEQ multiplex PCR, lists solely in-frame clones and lacks some. The table lists about 7,900 clones, approximately 82% of them singletons, with about 5% in the top ten. The specimen sequenced was tumor tissue. These receptors all stem from an adult with diffuse large B cell lymphoma.

The chain has TRBV7-2 and TRBJ2-1; no reliable D call. The CDR3 loop spans 12 amino acids. V lost 5 bases, J lost 8 bases, and 10 bases lay in between. Germline V gene data show CDR1 as SGHTA and CDR2 as FQGNSA. The CDR3 loop reads CASSPLADEQFF. In DNA form, the CDR3 reads TGTGCCAGCAGCCCCCTGGCTGATGAGCAGTTCTTC.

The chain uses TRBV10-3 and TRBJ1-4; D is uncertain. Germline assignment: CDR1 ENHRY and CDR2 SYGVKD. CDR3 length equals 14 residues. Trimming took off 4 bases at V and 7 bases at J, with 13 bases between the two ends. The CDR3 DNA is TGTGCCATCAGTGGGCCGGGTCTGAGTGAAAAACTGTTTTTT. It specifies CAISGPGLSEKLFF.

J is TRBJ1-5 and V is TRBV27; 7 nucleotides line up with TRBD1. The CDR3 is 14 residues long. From germline, CDR1 is MNHEY and CDR2 SMNVEV (reference sequence). V shed 5 bases and J 4 bases; nucleotides not matched to a gene: 5. Here the CDR3 DNA reads TGTGCCAGCAGTCTACAGGGGCGGAATCAGCCCCAGCATTTT. Its translation is CASSLQGRNQPQHF.

The genes are TRBV15 and TRBJ1-1; 9 bases are shared with TRBD1. From germline, CDR1 is LNHNV and CDR2 YYDKDF (reference sequence). The CDR3 is made up of 17 amino acids. The trim removed 2 bases at V and 10 bases at J, leaving 17 bases unmatched. CDR3 residues: CATSRRTGGGSRDGAFF. CDR3 coding DNA: TGTGCCACCAGCAGACGAACAGGGGGCGGAAGTAGGGATGGAGCTTTCTTT.

This chain joins TRBV29-1 and TRBJ1-4; D not certain. The germline V gene encodes CDR1 SQVTM and CDR2 ANQGSEA. Trimming took 6 bases from V and 8 from J, leaving 10 bases between them. The CDR3 runs to 11 residues. The DNA for the CDR3 is TGCAGCGTGGGAGGCCAGGAAAAACTGTTTTTT. Protein sequence: CSVGGQEKLFF.

The chain recombines TRBV5-4 with TRBJ2-7, with 7 bases aligning to TRBD1. From germline, CDR1 is SGHNT and CDR2 YYREEE (reference sequence). CDR3 length: 15 amino acids. The V segment lost 3 bases and the J segment 4 bases; nucleotides outside the gene matches: 10. CDR3 loop: CASSYSTGIGYEQYF. CDR3 DNA sequence: TGTGCCAGCAGCTACTCGACAGGGATAGGGTACGAGCAGTACTTC. Variable domain in full (rest from reference TRBV5-4 and TRBJ2-7): ETGVTQSPTHLIKTRGQQVTLRCSSQSGHNTVSWYQQALGQGPQFIFQYYREEENGRGNFPPRFSGLQFPNYSSELNVNALELDDSALYLCASSYSTGIGYEQYFGPGTRLTVT.

The V and J genes are TRBV19 and TRBJ2-5; TRBD2 is a possible D gene (6 bases). The CDR3 loop spans 16 amino acids. Trimming removed 1 base at V and 2 bases at J, with 14 bases between. Germline CDR1 and CDR2: LNHDA and SQIVND (reference sequence). For the CDR3, the DNA is TGTGCCAGTAGTATAGGGGGCGGGGCCGTACAAGAGACCCAGTACTTC. Encoded protein: CASSIGGGAVQETQYF.

The rearrangement joins TRBV4-3 to TRBJ2-7, with 7 bases lining up with TRBD2. CDR1 is LGHNA and CDR2 is YSLEER in the germline V gene. The CDR3 loop spans 16 amino acids. The V segment lost 0 bases and the J segment 0 bases; nucleotides outside the gene matches: 5. CDR3 in amino acids: CASSQEASGISYEQYF. As DNA, the CDR3 is TGCGCCAGCAGCCAAGAGGCTAGCGGCATCTCCTACGAGCAGTACTTC.

The rearrangement joins TRBV27 to TRBJ2-7; 10 nucleotides line up with TRBD1. The germline CDR1 and CDR2 sequences are MNHEY and SMNVEV (reference sequence). V lost 5 bases and J lost 4; bases outside the gene matches: 5. CDR3 length: 14 amino acids. The CDR3 DNA reads TGTGCCAGCAGTCTGGGACAGGGGAAGTACGAGCAGTACTTC. It codes for CASSLGQGKYEQYF.

This chain links TRBV7-8 with TRBJ2-7, with TRBD1 as a possible D gene (5 bases). This CDR3 contains 16 residues. The V end lost 1 base, the J end lost 7 bases, and 20 bases lay between the germline ends. The germline V gene has CDR1 SGHVS and CDR2 FQNEAQ. CDR3 in DNA: TGTGCCAGCAGCTTAGGAATTTTGGGGCCCGGTCAGGAGCAGTACTTC. It codes for CASSLGILGPGQEQYF.

The chain joins TRBV5-6 to TRBJ1-2; D not certain. The V end was cut by 0 bases, the J end by 7 bases, with 16 bases between. The CDR3 is made up of 15 amino acids. Germline values: CDR1 SGHDT, CDR2 YYEEEE. The CDR3 loop reads CASSLGGQDFFGYTF. For the CDR3, the DNA is TGTGCCAGCAGCTTGGGCGGGCAGGATTTTTTTGGCTACACCTTC.

The chain couples TRBV30 to TRBJ2-7; 9 bases are shared with TRBD1. Germline assignment: CDR1 GTSNPN and CDR2 SVGIG (reference sequence). This CDR3 spans 12 amino acids. Trimming cost V 5 bases and J 5 bases; bases outside gene matches: 4. The CDR3, as DNA: TGTGCCTGGGCAGACAGGGGGGACGAGCAGTACTTC. Residues: CAWADRGDEQYF. The full variable domain, its missing parts supplied by reference TRBV30 and TRBJ2-7, is SQTIHQWPATLVQPVGSPLSLECTVEGTSNPNLYWYRQAAGRGLQLLFYSVGIGQISSEVPQNLSASRPQDRQFILSSKKLLLSDSGFYLCAWADRGDEQYFGPGTRLTVT.

V and J are TRBV6-5 and TRBJ1-5; 7 bases align to TRBD1. The CDR3 loop spans 13 amino acids. With V trimmed by 6 bases and J by 2 bases, 1 base remained unmatched. Germline lookup yields CDR1 MNHEY and CDR2 SVGAGI. CDR3 sequence reads: CASSGTGNQPQHF. The CDR3 bases are TGTGCCAGCAGCGGGACAGGCAATCAGCCCCAGCATTTT.

The chain combines TRBV11-2 with TRBJ1-3, with 7 bases matching TRBD1. Germline V gene lookup returns CDR1 SGHAT and CDR2 FQNNGV. Germline trimming cut 2 bases from V and 3 bases from J; bases unmatched to any gene: 1. The CDR3 has 14 amino acids. The CDR3 loop reads CASSLNRGGNTIYF. CDR3 DNA sequence: TGTGCCAGCAGCTTAAACAGGGGTGGAAACACCATATATTTT.

The chain uses TRBV7-8 and TRBJ2-5; 7 bases agree with TRBD1. V gave up 0 bases and J gave up 4 bases; unmatched junction bases: 14. The length of the CDR3 is 18 residues. From germline, CDR1 is SGHVS and CDR2 FQNEAQ. As DNA, the CDR3 is TGTGCCAGCAGCTTAGCGGATAAGAGAGGGGGCGCGGGAGAGACCCAGTACTTC. Translation gives CASSLADKRGGAGETQYF.

V is TRBV4-2 and J is TRBJ2-1; 8 bases match TRBD2. Per the germline V gene, CDR1 is LGHNA and CDR2 is YNFKEQ. The length of the CDR3 is 16 residues. Trimming removed 4 bases from V and 2 bases from J; junction bases left unmatched: 7. The CDR3 nucleotides read TGTGCCAGCAGCCCCGGGACTAGGGGAACCTACAATGAGCAGTTCTTC. This translates into CASSPGTRGTYNEQFF.

The chain carries TRBV5-4 and TRBJ2-7; 10 bases line up with TRBD2. The CDR3 covers 15 residues. Germline V lookup: CDR1 SGHNT, CDR2 YYREEE (reference sequence). Losses at the gene ends were 0 bases for V and 2 bases for J; bases not matched to a gene: 2. The CDR3 sequence: CASSLGTSGAYEQYF. CDR3 nucleotides: TGTGCCAGCAGCTTGGGGACTAGCGGAGCCTACGAGCAGTACTTC. Combining the CDR3 with reference TRBV5-4 and TRBJ2-7 gives the whole variable domain ETGVTQSPTHLIKTRGQQVTLRCSSQSGHNTVSWYQQALGQGPQFIFQYYREEENGRGNFPPRFSGLQFPNYSSELNVNALELDDSALYLCASSLGTSGAYEQYFGPGTRLTVT.

Notes on this clone: Other DNA sequences from this sample encode an identical CDR3 as well. The chain employs TRBV20-1 and TRBJ2-1; the D gene is possibly TRBD2 (6 bases). CDR3 length equals 11 residues. CDR1 DFQATT and CDR2 SNEGSKA come from the germline V gene (reference sequence). Trimming left V 7 bases short and J 2 bases short, with 6 bases between. The CDR3 loop reads CSGLAYNEQFF. The CDR3 DNA sequence: TGCAGTGGACTAGCCTACAATGAGCAGTTCTTC.

This chain joins TRBV7-2 and TRBJ2-5, with D possibly TRBD2 on 5 matching bases. The better agreement between TRBJ2-7 and the DNA end casts doubt on the J call. The CDR3 has 15 amino acids. Germline V gene sequence: CDR1 SGHTA, CDR2 FQGNSA. CDR3: CASSLSRLAGYEQYF. DNA for the CDR3: TGTGCCAGCAGCTTGTCTCGGCTAGCCGGTTACGAGCAGTACTTC.

This clone occurred once. The J gene is TRBJ2-3, the V gene TRBV10-3; 12 bases map to TRBD2. Trimming cost V 0 bases and J 5 bases; bases outside gene matches: 3. The germline CDR1 and CDR2 sequences are ENHRY and SYGVKD. The CDR3 spans 16 residues. The CDR3: CAISESRGLAGDTQYF. The DNA for the CDR3 is TGTGCCATCAGTGAGTCGAGGGGACTAGCGGGAGATACGCAGTATTTT.

The V and J genes are TRBV18 and TRBJ2-3; maybe TRBD1 (6 bases). The CDR3 has 17 amino acids. Trimming removed 3 bases at V and 4 bases at J, with 20 bases between. The germline gives CDR1 KGHSH, CDR2 LQKENI. Here the CDR3 DNA reads TGTGCCAGCTCACCGATACTAGGGACACAGAGGGCAGATACGCAGTATTTT. Protein sequence: CASSPILGTQRADTQYF. The whole variable domain, filled in from reference TRBV18 and TRBJ2-3, reads NAGVMQNPRHLVRRRGQEARLRCSPMKGHSHVYWYRQLPEEGLKFMVYLQKENIIDESGMPKERFSAEFPKEGPSILRIQQVVRGDSAAYFCASSPILGTQRADTQYFGPGTRLTVL.

The J gene is TRBJ2-3, the V gene TRBV5-1, with TRBD2 matching over 11 bases. V gave up 2 bases and J gave up 4 bases; unmatched junction bases: 3. CDR1 and CDR2 from the germline V gene are SGHRS and YFSETQ. The CDR3 has 15 residues. Here the CDR3 DNA reads TGCGCCAGCAGCTTCACTAGCGGGAGATCAGATACGCAGTATTTT. Its protein is CASSFTSGRSDTQYF.

The chain carries TRBV19 and TRBJ2-7; tentatively, D is TRBD1 (5 bases). The CDR3 extends over 14 amino acids. Germline V CDR1 and CDR2: LNHDA, SQIVND (reference sequence). Between the trimmed V and J ends, which lost 0 bases and 4 bases, there was a span of 10 bases. This CDR3 reads CASSIDSRAYEQYF. The CDR3, as DNA: TGTGCCAGTAGTATAGATAGCAGGGCTTACGAGCAGTACTTC.

The V and J genes are TRBV5-1 and TRBJ1-6; unclear D gene. The V end was cut by 0 bases, the J end by 9 bases, with 13 bases between. The CDR3 length is 15 residues. Per germline, CDR1 SGHRS and CDR2 YFSETQ. This CDR3 is CASSLGRRLGSPLHF. CDR3 coding DNA: TGCGCCAGCAGCTTGGGCAGGCGCTTGGGTTCACCCCTCCACTTT.